This entry features one T cell receptor beta chain sequence. Its antigen is still unknown. No base quality information exists; no much larger clone differs at one position. The source of the sample is a study of PD-1 blockade in mismatch repair-deficient tumors (dated by TCRdb to the late 2010s). General notes on the study: The trial enrolled more than 85 consecutive patients with about a dozen mismatch repair-deficient cancer types between September 2013 and September 2016, all previously treated and progressing. Tumor-associated T cell clones were tracked in the peripheral blood of patients responding to PD-1 blockade by deep sequencing of TCR CDR3 regions. What the study reported, not specific to this receptor: Rapid expansion after pembrolizumab followed by contraction, generally before radiologic responses, was shown by tumor-resident clones, which were often undetectable in blood before treatment.

The CDR3 runs 15 residues from the cysteine to the phenylalanine. The only DNA kept is the CDR3, 45 bases in frame from the first base. Taken from the germline V gene, the CDR1 and CDR2 loops are SGDLS and YYNGEE. Trimming accounts for 3 bases at V and 7 bases at J, while the number of junction bases matched to no gene is 8. Libraries were made using the immunoSEQ multiplex PCR assay. This is the immuneACCESS table as TCRdb keeps it, with only in-frame sequences that have V and J called. A part of the clones is gone; compared with another copy, unresolved V genes explain less than half, and the rest is unexplained. This sample holds about 49,000 clones; around 77% were observed only once. Of the sample, around 3.5% is held by the ten largest clones. Interpreted using the paper, the time point label stands for: peripheral blood before pembrolizumab. For every enrolled patient, mismatch repair deficiency was confirmed by either polymerase chain reaction or immunohistochemistry. Three patients who responded to pembrolizumab therapy underwent TCR sequencing. Pembrolizumab PD-1 blockade was prospectively tested in advanced mismatch repair-deficient cancers, regardless of tissue of origin, in the phase II trial. Serial peripheral blood T cell samples were collected before and at multiple times after starting PD-1 blockade. The timing of each blood sample was reported as weeks after the first dose of pembrolizumab.

Sequenced here: PBMCs, sampled before pembrolizumab treatment. This TCR derives from an adult with mismatch repair-deficient cancer. The rearrangement combines TRBV9 with TRBJ2-3; 10 central nucleotides agree with TRBD2. The DNA sequence is as follows: TGTGCCAGCAGCGGACAGCGGGAGGGCCAAAATACGCAGTATTTT. It codes for CASSGQREGQNTQYF.